Sequencing of this TCR beta chain was carried out in a study of cytotoxic CD8 clonotypes in ibrutinib-treated CLL. The CDR3 spans 16 residues. CDR1 is MGHRA and CDR2 is YSYEKL in the germline V gene. Trimming stripped 1 base from V and 5 bases from J, with 17 bases between. Profiling relied on immunoSEQ multiplex PCR, and the TCRdb table lists in-frame clones only, not all of them. The sample records some 300,000 clones, almost 80% being singletons. The clonotype originates from a human donor with chronic lymphocytic leukemia. Sample: PBMCs, taken before ibrutinib treatment. The chain has TRBV4-1 and TRBJ2-5; possibly TRBD1 or TRBD2 for D (6 bases each). For the CDR3, the DNA is TGCGCCAGCAGCCAAGGGGGGGCCCGACTTTTGGAGACCCAGTACTTC. Translating it yields CASSQGGARLLETQYF.